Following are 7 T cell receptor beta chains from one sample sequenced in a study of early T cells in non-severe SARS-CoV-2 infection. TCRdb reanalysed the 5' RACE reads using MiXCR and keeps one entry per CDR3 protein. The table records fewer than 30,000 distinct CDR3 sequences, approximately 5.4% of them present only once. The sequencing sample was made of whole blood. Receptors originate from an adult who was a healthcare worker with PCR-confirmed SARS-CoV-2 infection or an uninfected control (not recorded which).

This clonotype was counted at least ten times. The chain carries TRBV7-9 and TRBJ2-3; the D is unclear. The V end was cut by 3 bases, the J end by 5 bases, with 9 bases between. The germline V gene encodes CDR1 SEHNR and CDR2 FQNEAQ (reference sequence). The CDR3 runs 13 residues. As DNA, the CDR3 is TGTGCCAGCAGCTTTAGAAGGGTAGATACGCAGTATTTT. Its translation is CASSFRRVDTQYF. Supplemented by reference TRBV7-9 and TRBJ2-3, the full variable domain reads DTGVSQNPRHKITKRGQNVTFRCDPISEHNRLYWYRQTLGQGPEFLTYFQNEAQLEKSRLLSDRFSAERPKGSFSTLEIQRTEQGDSAMYLCASSFRRVDTQYFGPGTRLTVL.

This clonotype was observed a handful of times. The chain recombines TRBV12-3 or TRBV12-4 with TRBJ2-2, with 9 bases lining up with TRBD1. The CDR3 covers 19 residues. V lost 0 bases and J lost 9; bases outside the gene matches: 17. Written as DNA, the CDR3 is TGTGCCAGCAGTTTAGCCTGGAGAGGACAGGGGAGTATAGGGTGGGAGCTGTTTTTT. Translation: CASSLAWRGQGSIGWELFF.

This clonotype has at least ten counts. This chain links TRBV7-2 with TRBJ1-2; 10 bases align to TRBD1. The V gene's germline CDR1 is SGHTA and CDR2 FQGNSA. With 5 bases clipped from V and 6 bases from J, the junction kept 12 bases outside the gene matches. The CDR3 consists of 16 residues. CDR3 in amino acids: CASSPRGGQGEHGYTF. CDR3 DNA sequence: TGTGCCAGCAGCCCCCGCGGCGGACAGGGGGAACATGGCTACACCTTC.

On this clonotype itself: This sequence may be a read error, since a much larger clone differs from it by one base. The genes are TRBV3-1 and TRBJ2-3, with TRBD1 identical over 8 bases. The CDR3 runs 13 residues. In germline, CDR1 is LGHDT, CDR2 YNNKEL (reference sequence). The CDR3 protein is CASSPLRTGSLEF. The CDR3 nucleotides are TGTGCCAGCAGCCCCCTCAGGACAGGGTCCCTGGAATTT.

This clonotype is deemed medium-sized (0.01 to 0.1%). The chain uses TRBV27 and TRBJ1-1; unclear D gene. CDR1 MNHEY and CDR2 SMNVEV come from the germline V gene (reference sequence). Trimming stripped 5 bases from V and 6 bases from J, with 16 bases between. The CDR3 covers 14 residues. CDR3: CASSPGMVRPEAFF. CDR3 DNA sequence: TGTGCCAGCAGTCCGGGGATGGTAAGGCCTGAAGCTTTCTTT.

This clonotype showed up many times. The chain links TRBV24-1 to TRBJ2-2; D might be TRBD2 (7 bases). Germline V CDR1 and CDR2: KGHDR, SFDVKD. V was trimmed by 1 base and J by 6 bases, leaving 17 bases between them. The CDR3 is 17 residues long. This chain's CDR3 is CATSDFFGGRSAGELFF. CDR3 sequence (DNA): TGTGCCACCAGTGATTTCTTCGGGGGGCGATCGGCCGGGGAGCTGTTTTTT.

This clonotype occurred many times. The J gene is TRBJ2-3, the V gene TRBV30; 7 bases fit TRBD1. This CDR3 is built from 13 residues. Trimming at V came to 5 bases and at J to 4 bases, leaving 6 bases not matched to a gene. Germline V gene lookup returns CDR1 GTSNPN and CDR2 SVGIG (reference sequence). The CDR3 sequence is CAWESDRADTQYF. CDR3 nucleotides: TGTGCCTGGGAATCTGACAGGGCAGATACGCAGTATTTT.